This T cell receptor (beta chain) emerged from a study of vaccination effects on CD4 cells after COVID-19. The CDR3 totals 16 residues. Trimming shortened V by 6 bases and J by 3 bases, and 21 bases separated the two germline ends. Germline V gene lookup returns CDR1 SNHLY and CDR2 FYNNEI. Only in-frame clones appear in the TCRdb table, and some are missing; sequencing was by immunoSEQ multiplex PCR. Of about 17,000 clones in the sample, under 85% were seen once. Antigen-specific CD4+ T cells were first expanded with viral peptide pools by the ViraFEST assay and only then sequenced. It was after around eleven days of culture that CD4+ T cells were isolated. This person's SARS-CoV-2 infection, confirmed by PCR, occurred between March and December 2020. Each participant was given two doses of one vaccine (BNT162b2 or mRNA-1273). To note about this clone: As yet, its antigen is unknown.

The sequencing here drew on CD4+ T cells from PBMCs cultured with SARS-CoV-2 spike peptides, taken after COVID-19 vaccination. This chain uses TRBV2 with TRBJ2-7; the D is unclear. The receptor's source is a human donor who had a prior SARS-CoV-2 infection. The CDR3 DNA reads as TGTGCCAGCAGAGGCAGTCGGCTTTACGTGGACTACGAGCAGTACTTC. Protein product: CASRGSRLYVDYEQYF. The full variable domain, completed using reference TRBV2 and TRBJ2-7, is EPEVTQTPSHQVTQMGQEVILRCVPISNHLYFYWYRQILGQKVEFLVSFYNNEISEKSEIFDDQFSVERPDGSNFTLKIRSTKLEDSAMYFCASRGSRLYVDYEQYFGPGTRLTVT.